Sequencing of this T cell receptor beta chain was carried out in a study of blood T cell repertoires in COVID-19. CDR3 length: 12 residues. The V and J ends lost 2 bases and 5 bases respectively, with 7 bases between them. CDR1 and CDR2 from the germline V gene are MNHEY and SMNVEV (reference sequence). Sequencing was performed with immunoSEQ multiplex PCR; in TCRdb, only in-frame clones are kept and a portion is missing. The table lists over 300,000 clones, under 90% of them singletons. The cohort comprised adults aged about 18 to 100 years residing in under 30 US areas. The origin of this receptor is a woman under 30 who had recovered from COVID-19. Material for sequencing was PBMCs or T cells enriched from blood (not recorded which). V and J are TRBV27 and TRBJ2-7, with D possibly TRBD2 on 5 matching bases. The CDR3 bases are TGTGCCAGCAGTTTACTCGGGGACGAGCAGTACTTC. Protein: CASSLLGDEQYF.